This TCR beta chain originates from a study of regulatory T cells in long-lasting Graves disease. Sequencing libraries for TCR beta were prepared with iRepertoire HTBI primers and Arm-PCR of CDR3 regions. One entry per CDR3 protein, called by TCRdb with MiXCR from the multiplex PCR reads. The profile shows roughly 420,000 distinct CDR3 sequences, about a sixth of them singletons. This clonotype was detected ten times or more. Time point meaning: newly diagnosed GD, antithyroid drugs for less than 3 months. The TCR library was made from RNA that had been extracted from PBMCs in TRIzol. CDR3 length: 14 amino acids. CDR1 is SGHAT and CDR2 is FQNNGV in the germline V gene. V lost 0 bases and J 7 bases, leaving 10 bases between the germline ends.

The chain uses TRBV11-2 and TRBJ1-5, with D uncertain. Source: peripheral blood mononuclear cells (PBMCs), taken at new diagnosis, from a patient treated with antithyroid drugs. This sequence originates from a female donor with Graves disease. CDR3 nucleotides: TGTGCCAGCAGCTTAGATGGGTTGGTGCAGCCCCAGCATTTT. It encodes CASSLDGLVQPQHF.